The 21 T cell receptor beta chains below come from one sample, sequenced in a study of blood T cells in healthy people across ages (dated by TCRdb to the mid-2010s). The library was obtained by 5' RACE. The reads were generated on an Illumina HiSeq 2500. A second PCR of about 6 to 12 cycles was run with a J-beta primer mix and a sample-barcoded 5' primer. TCRdb trimmed public reads at Q25 via fastp, called clones via MiXCR and kept in-frame beta chains. Each entry merges the rows of one CDR3 protein and shows their most common DNA and genes. The sample yields about 640,000 distinct CDR3 sequences; roughly 58% were counted once. Clones ranked in the top ten supply 35% to 40% of the sample. Sequenced: blood. Every receptor here comes from a man aged 55-75 years in good health.

This clonotype was detected many times. The chain combines TRBV7-2 with TRBJ2-7; 10 positions match TRBD1. The CDR3 is made up of 13 amino acids. Germline assignment: CDR1 SGHTA and CDR2 FQGNSA. With 8 bases clipped from V and 3 bases from J, the junction kept 4 bases outside the gene matches. CDR3 in amino acids: CASSWDRGYEQYF. The CDR3 DNA reads as TGTGCCAGCTCATGGGACAGGGGCTACGAGCAGTACTTC.

The rearrangement links TRBV20-1 to TRBJ2-5, with D possibly being TRBD1 (6 bases). V was trimmed by 4 bases and J by 5 bases, leaving 17 bases between them. The CDR3 length is 14 residues. The germline V gene has CDR1 DFQATT and CDR2 SNEGSKA (reference sequence). The CDR3 DNA reads TGCAGTGCTACAAGGGGGACATGGGGGGAGACCCAGTACTTC. It yields the protein CSATRGTWGETQYF.

The V gene is TRBV6-5, the J gene TRBJ2-7; 9 bases fit TRBD1. With 5 bases clipped from V and 3 bases from J, the junction kept 5 bases outside the gene matches. Germline CDR1 is MNHEY and CDR2 is SVGAGI. This CDR3 has 14 amino acids. This CDR3 is CASSAGTGNYEQYF. In DNA, the CDR3 is TGTGCCAGCAGTGCGGGGACAGGGAACTACGAGCAGTACTTC.

V gene TRBV29-1 combines with J gene TRBJ2-5; 8 bases map to TRBD2. V dropped 4 bases and J dropped 11; count of bases not matched to a gene: 21. This CDR3 is built from 16 residues. CDR1 and CDR2 from the germline V gene are SQVTM and ANQGSEA. CDR3 loop: CSVGGLLAAVGGEQYF. In DNA form, the CDR3 reads TGCAGCGTTGGGGGGTTACTAGCGGCCGTGGGGGGTGAGCAGTACTTC.

This sequence joins TRBV29-1 and TRBJ1-2, with TRBD1 identical over 9 bases. The CDR3 loop spans 14 amino acids. CDR1 and CDR2 from the germline V gene are SQVTM and ANQGSEA. J gave up 3 bases and V 6 bases, and 8 bases lay outside the gene matches. CDR3 in DNA: TGCAGCGTAAGGCAACAGGGGGCCTACTATGGCTACACCTTC. Translating gives CSVRQQGAYYGYTF.

The gene calls are TRBV9 and TRBJ1-2; D remains unclear. V lost 0 bases and J 4 bases, leaving 10 bases between the germline ends. CDR1 and CDR2 from the germline V gene are SGDLS and YYNGEE. CDR3 length: 14 residues. CDR3: CASSVDDVLYGYTF. The CDR3, as DNA: TGTGCCAGCAGCGTAGATGACGTTCTCTATGGCTACACCTTC. Full variable domain (missing parts from reference TRBV9 and TRBJ1-2): DSGVTQTPKHLITATGQRVTLRCSPRSGDLSVYWYQQSLDQGLQFLIQYYNGEERAKGNILERFSAQQFPDLHSELNLSSLELGDSALYFCASSVDDVLYGYTFGSGTRLTVV.

The chain combines TRBV5-6 with TRBJ2-1, with TRBD1 identical over 7 bases. The CDR3 sequence is 16 residues long. Losses at the gene ends were 3 bases for V and 1 base for J; bases not matched to a gene: 7. Per germline, CDR1 SGHDT and CDR2 YYEEEE. As DNA, the CDR3 is TGTGCCAGCAGCTCAGACACAGGGGAGTCCTACAATGAGCAGTTCTTC. Translation gives CASSSDTGESYNEQFF.

This clonotype appeared a few times. The chain has TRBV10-3 and TRBJ1-6, with 7 bases fitting TRBD1. This CDR3 is built from 15 residues. V shed 8 bases, J shed 0 bases, and the junction held 4 bases outside the gene matches. CDR1 and CDR2 (germline): ENHRY, SYGVKD. DNA of the CDR3: TGTGCCATCTCAGGGGGTAGCTCCTATAATTCACCCCTCCACTTT. Translated, it gives CAISGGSSYNSPLHF.

This chain uses TRBV20-1 with TRBJ2-3; TRBD2 matches at 12 bases. V lost 4 bases to trimming and J lost 6 bases; unmatched junction nucleotides: 5. CDR1 and CDR2 (germline): DFQATT, SNEGSKA (reference sequence). This CDR3 contains 14 residues. In DNA form, the CDR3 reads TGCAGTGCTATACTAGCGGGAGGAACTGATACGCAGTATTTT. Encoded protein: CSAILAGGTDTQYF.

This clonotype was recorded once. The J gene is TRBJ1-6, the V gene TRBV18, with TRBD1 identical over 7 bases. Germline V gives CDR1 KGHSH, CDR2 LQKENI. V shed 8 bases and J 9 bases; nucleotides not matched to a gene: 10. The CDR3 sequence is 14 residues long. The DNA of the CDR3 is TGTGCCAGCCACGGACAGGTTGTAGGTTCACCCCTCCACTTT. The encoded protein is CASHGQVVGSPLHF.

The chain employs TRBV4-1 and TRBJ2-6; D remains unclear. V lost 3 bases, J lost 0 bases, and 9 bases lay in between. CDR3 length: 16 residues. From germline, CDR1 is MGHRA and CDR2 YSYEKL. As DNA, the CDR3 is TGCGCCAGCAGCCAGATAACCCTCTCTGGGGCCAACGTCCTGACTTTC. Translated: CASSQITLSGANVLTF.

This sequence joins TRBV29-1 and TRBJ1-1; D is undetermined. CDR1 is SQVTM and CDR2 is ANQGSEA in the germline V gene. V lost 4 bases to trimming and J lost 1 base, with 13 bases between them. This CDR3 is 14 amino acids long. CDR3 residues: CSVVRAVTNTEAFF. The CDR3 nucleotides read TGCAGCGTTGTGCGGGCAGTCACGAACACTGAAGCTTTCTTT.

The chain recombines TRBV6-5 with TRBJ2-5, with D tentatively TRBD1 (5 bases). The J call is doubtful: the DNA matches TRBJ2-1 better. The CDR3 has 16 amino acids. CDR1 is MNHEY, CDR2 SVGAGI, per germline. CDR3 amino acids: CASSTPRGLSQETQFF. CDR3 coding DNA: TGTGCCAGCAGTACCCCTAGGGGTTTGTCCCAAGAGACCCAGTTCTTC.

V is TRBV7-2 and J is TRBJ2-5, with TRBD1 matching 7 bases. The length of the CDR3 is 14 residues. V dropped 3 bases and J dropped 5; count of bases not matched to a gene: 6. Germline V lookup: CDR1 SGHTA, CDR2 FQGNSA. This CDR3 reads CASSFNQGVETQYF. In DNA form, the CDR3 reads TGTGCCAGCAGCTTCAACCAGGGGGTTGAGACCCAGTACTTC.

This clonotype was seen a few times. The chain is built from TRBV18 and TRBJ2-5; tentatively, D is TRBD1 or TRBD2 (6 bases each). V lost 4 bases and J lost 3, with 15 bases in between. Germline V CDR1 and CDR2: KGHSH, LQKENI. The CDR3 sequence is 15 residues long. The chain's CDR3 is CASSRPLGGKETQYF. CDR3 sequence (DNA): TGTGCCAGCTCACGACCCCTGGGGGGCAAAGAGACCCAGTACTTC.

This rearrangement joins TRBV29-1 to TRBJ2-2; tentative D call: TRBD2 (5 bases). The V end lost 7 bases, the J end lost 5 bases, and 17 bases lay between the germline ends. The CDR3 has 14 amino acids. The germline CDR1 and CDR2 sequences are SQVTM and ANQGSEA. CDR3 coding DNA: TGCAGCGGCAGACCGGGCCGCGGGACCGGGGAGCTGTTTTTT. It specifies CSGRPGRGTGELFF.

This chain connects TRBV20-1 to TRBJ2-5; D not resolved. Germline-derived CDR1 and CDR2 are DFQATT and SNEGSKA (reference sequence). CDR3 size: 14 residues. Trimming took 0 bases from V and 4 from J, leaving 12 bases between them. The CDR3 nucleotides are TGCAGTGCTAGAGATAGCCGGTCTGGAGAGACCCAGTACTTC. This translates into CSARDSRSGETQYF.

This chain joins TRBV20-1 and TRBJ1-1; TRBD1 is a possible D gene (5 bases). Germline loops: CDR1 DFQATT, CDR2 SNEGSKA (reference sequence). Trimming removed 2 bases from V and 2 bases from J, with 9 bases in between. There are 13 residues in the CDR3. The CDR3: CSARSWDNTEAFF. CDR3 bases: TGCAGTGCTAGATCATGGGACAACACTGAAGCTTTCTTT.

V gene TRBV20-1 combines with J gene TRBJ2-5; D is uncertain. Per germline, CDR1 DFQATT and CDR2 SNEGSKA (reference sequence). The CDR3 length is 12 residues. Trimming cost V 5 bases and J 5 bases, with 12 bases left between them. This CDR3 reads CSARLTGETQYF. CDR3 nucleotide sequence: TGCAGTGCTCGGTTGACTGGGGAGACCCAGTACTTC.

The rearrangement uses TRBV10-1 and TRBJ2-2, with D hard to call. Germline V CDR1 and CDR2: WNHNN, SYGVQD (reference sequence). The ends were cut back, 4 bases at V and 1 base at J, with 7 bases in the middle. CDR3 length equals 14 residues. The CDR3 is CASSVNRNTGELFF. CDR3 nucleotide sequence: TGCGCCAGCAGTGTCAACAGGAACACCGGGGAGCTGTTTTTT.

J is TRBJ2-3 and V is TRBV14; TRBD2 aligns across 7 bases. Unmatched junction bases numbered 10, after V lost 0 bases and J lost 4 bases. CDR1 and CDR2 (germline): SGHDN, FVKESK. CDR3 length equals 17 residues. The CDR3 bases are TGTGCCAGCAGCCAAGAATTGCGGGGGACCGCGGCAGATACGCAGTATTTT. As protein: CASSQELRGTAADTQYF.